This T cell receptor (beta chain) comes out of a study of T cells in Graves' hyperthyroidism and ophthalmopathy. Whole-study findings and limits: Ophthalmopathy got predicted by the model a median about six months before its onset. Ophthalmopathy cases were set apart from stable hyperthyroidism by a 13 V-J model.

This clonotype was seen many times. What it recognizes is unknown. V lost 2 bases, J lost 6 bases, and 10 bases lay in between. The CDR3 runs 13 residues. The germline V gene has CDR1 SEHNR and CDR2 FQNEAQ (reference sequence). RNA transcripts yielded amplified TCR beta CDR3 regions. The HTBI primer set drove a first-round RT-PCR of the TCR CDR3. TCRdb independently ran MiXCR on the multiplex PCR reads; one entry per CDR3 protein. The sample records a few hundred thousand distinct CDR3 sequences, more than 15% being singletons. The specimen sequenced was blood. This TCR was sampled from a woman between 25 and 40 years old with Graves' hyperthyroidism. The chain couples TRBV7-9 to TRBJ1-2, with D unresolved. CDR3 amino acids: CASSLLSTDGYTF. The CDR3 DNA reads as TGTGCCAGCAGCTTATTGTCAACGGATGGCTACACCTTC.